The TCR beta chain described here comes from a study of T cells in localized non-small cell lung cancer. On this clone: Relative to the germline gene, one junction end is altered; a read error may explain this.

The germline CDR1 and CDR2 sequences are MDHEN and SYDVKM. The CDR3 loop spans 16 amino acids. Method: immunoSEQ multiplex PCR; TCRdb's copy keeps in-frame clones and lacks some. The sample holds 64,000 or so clones, 90% seen once. This TCR derives from a woman aged 40-69 years with stage I lung adenocarcinoma. Sequencing used peripheral blood, obtained before any cancer treatment. The chain links TRBV28 to TRBJ1-1; D is possibly TRBD1 (5 bases). The CDR3, as DNA: TGTGCCAGCAGTTTGGGGGGTGCCGACATGAACACTGAATCTTTCTTT. Amino acid sequence: CASSLGGADMNTESFF.